This passage covers 15 T cell receptor beta chains from one sample sequenced in a study of T-cell memory formation after mild COVID-19. TCRdb re-called the 5' RACE reads through MiXCR, storing one row per CDR3 protein. Of about 300,000 distinct CDR3 sequences in the sample, just under 20% were seen once. The sequencing sample was made of PBMCs or a T cell subset sorted from them (not recorded which). The receptors shown here come from a man between 18 and 29 years old who had mild COVID-19 (a few samples of this study predate the infection). Cell type and time point are not known.

The chain carries TRBV5-1 and TRBJ2-2; D is unclear. CDR1 and CDR2 (germline): SGHRS, YFSETQ. The CDR3 runs to 14 residues. The germline V and J ends were trimmed by 0 bases and 4 bases, with 7 bases remaining between them. The CDR3 nucleotides read TGCGCCAGCAGCTTGGGTACAGTCACCGGGGAGCTGTTTTTT. Amino acid sequence: CASSLGTVTGELFF.

The chain employs TRBV20-1 and TRBJ1-1, with unresolved D. V lost 2 bases to trimming and J lost 8 bases, with 9 bases between them. Germline CDR1 reads DFQATT; CDR2 reads SNEGSKA (reference sequence). The CDR3 sequence is 11 residues long. The CDR3 DNA reads TGCAGTGCTAGAAGGGCGGGAGAAGCTTTCTTT. This encodes CSARRAGEAFF.

This chain connects TRBV6-2 or TRBV6-3 to TRBJ2-5; tentative D call: TRBD1 (5 bases). CDR1 and CDR2 (germline): MNHEY, SVGEGT. Trimming left V 0 bases short and J 5 bases short, with 10 bases between. The CDR3 totals 14 residues. DNA for the CDR3: TGTGCCAGCAGTTACTCGGGGCGGCAGGAGACCCAGTACTTC. This encodes CASSYSGRQETQYF.

This clonotype was recorded at least ten times. The chain combines TRBV20-1 with TRBJ2-5; TRBD1 aligns across 10 bases. This CDR3 spans 12 amino acids. The V segment lost 6 bases and the J segment 4 bases; nucleotides outside the gene matches: 2. Germline V gene lookup returns CDR1 DFQATT and CDR2 SNEGSKA (reference sequence). The CDR3: CSARTGGETQYF. The CDR3 nucleotides read TGCAGTGCCCGGACAGGGGGAGAGACCCAGTACTTC.

The V and J genes are TRBV18 and TRBJ2-5; TRBD1 aligns across 9 bases. The CDR3 runs 14 residues. Germline CDR1 and CDR2: KGHSH and LQKENI. V was pared by 6 bases and J by 2 bases, with 4 bases of the junction left unmatched. CDR3: CASSRTGAQETQYF. The CDR3 nucleotides are TGTGCCAGCTCCCGGACAGGGGCACAAGAGACCCAGTACTTC.

The chain couples TRBV2 to TRBJ2-2; D not resolved. Trimming removed 3 bases from V and 2 bases from J, with 10 bases in between. This CDR3 region has 15 residues. The V gene's germline CDR1 is SNHLY and CDR2 FYNNEI. CDR3 loop: CASSDGQTNTGELFF. The CDR3 bases are TGTGCCAGCAGTGACGGCCAGACAAACACCGGGGAGCTGTTTTTT.

The CDR3 loop reads CASRDSYSGGSYNEQFF. Written as DNA, the CDR3 is TGTGCCAGCAGAGACAGCTATTCGGGTGGGTCCTACAATGAGCAGTTCTTC. V and J are TRBV6-5 and TRBJ2-1; perhaps TRBD1 as D (5 bases). Germline V gene lookup returns CDR1 MNHEY and CDR2 SVGAGI. Trimming removed 6 bases from V and 1 base from J, with 19 bases in between. The CDR3 spans 17 residues.

This chain joins TRBV5-1 and TRBJ2-7; D is possibly TRBD1 (5 bases). Trimming cost V 4 bases and J 0 bases, with 14 bases left between them. This CDR3 has 15 amino acids. Germline values: CDR1 SGHRS, CDR2 YFSETQ. The CDR3 DNA reads as TGCGCCAGCAGCCCCAGGGTCGGGCCCTCCTACGAGCAGTACTTC. Its translation: CASSPRVGPSYEQYF.

This clonotype was seen more than once but under ten times. The CDR3 DNA is TGTGCCAGCAGCGTAAGTCGGGGGGGGGAGCAGTACTTC. It yields the protein CASSVSRGGEQYF. This chain connects TRBV9 to TRBJ2-7, with 8 bases identical to TRBD2. CDR1 and CDR2 (germline): SGDLS, YYNGEE. Losses at the gene ends were 1 base for V and 7 bases for J; bases not matched to a gene: 4. The CDR3 spans 13 residues.

In this sample, this clonotype turned up once. The chain links TRBV7-9 to TRBJ2-5, with D uncertain. V was cut by 3 bases and J by 5 bases, with 13 bases left in between. The CDR3 is made up of 14 amino acids. Germline CDR1 is SEHNR and CDR2 is FQNEAQ (reference sequence). The CDR3 DNA follows: TGTGCCAGCAGCTTCGGACCGGCCCTGGAGACCCAGTACTTC. This encodes CASSFGPALETQYF.

This clonotype was counted only a few times. This chain connects TRBV2 to TRBJ2-3; the D is unclear. Trimming took 3 bases from V and 7 from J, leaving 5 bases between them. The CDR3 totals 11 residues. Germline V gives CDR1 SNHLY, CDR2 FYNNEI. The CDR3 protein is CASSDPNTQYF. The CDR3 coding sequence is TGTGCCAGCAGTGACCCAAATACGCAGTATTTT. Using reference TRBV2 and TRBJ2-3 for the parts outside the CDR3, the full variable domain is EPEVTQTPSHQVTQMGQEVILRCVPISNHLYFYWYRQILGQKVEFLVSFYNNEISEKSEIFDDQFSVERPDGSNFTLKIRSTKLEDSAMYFCASSDPNTQYFGPGTRLTVL.

The chain carries TRBV7-2 and TRBJ2-1; 11 bases align to TRBD1. J lost 6 bases, V lost 3 bases, and 4 bases had no gene match. Germline V gene sequence: CDR1 SGHTA, CDR2 FQGNSA. CDR3 length equals 15 residues. The CDR3 coding sequence is TGTGCCAGCAGCTTGATTGGGACAGGGGGCAATGAGCAGTTCTTC. Its translation is CASSLIGTGGNEQFF.

This chain connects TRBV29-1 to TRBJ2-3; TRBD1 or TRBD2 may be the D gene (5 bases each). The CDR3 length is 15 residues. Germline V gives CDR1 SQVTM, CDR2 ANQGSEA. V dropped 3 bases and J dropped 4 bases, with 17 bases sitting between them. CDR3 residues: CSVEMAEGIPDTQYF. For the CDR3, the DNA is TGCAGCGTTGAGATGGCCGAGGGGATCCCAGATACGCAGTATTTT.

This chain joins TRBV7-2 and TRBJ1-1; D might be TRBD1 (5 bases). The V gene lost 4 bases and the J gene lost 6 bases, with 12 bases spanning the gap. The CDR3 totals 13 residues. The germline CDR1 and CDR2 sequences are SGHTA and FQGNSA. The CDR3 DNA reads TGTGCCAGCAGCTCCCTCCGGGGGTCTGAAGCTTTCTTT. Translated, it gives CASSSLRGSEAFF. Supplemented by reference TRBV7-2 and TRBJ1-1, the full variable domain reads GAGVSQSPSNKVTEKGKDVELRCDPISGHTALYWYRQSLGQGLEFLIYFQGNSAPDKSGLPSDRFSAERTGGSVSTLTIQRTQQEDSAVYLCASSSLRGSEAFFGQGTRLTVV.

J is TRBJ1-1 and V is TRBV7-8; D is perhaps TRBD1 (6 bases). Looked up from germline, CDR1 is SGHVS and CDR2 is FQNEAQ. Trimming removed 5 bases from V and 6 bases from J, with 19 bases in between. The CDR3 is made up of 15 amino acids. The CDR3 coding sequence is TGTGCCAGCAGCCTCTCTTCAGGGGTTATGGCTGAAGCTTTCTTT. It codes for CASSLSSGVMAEAFF.